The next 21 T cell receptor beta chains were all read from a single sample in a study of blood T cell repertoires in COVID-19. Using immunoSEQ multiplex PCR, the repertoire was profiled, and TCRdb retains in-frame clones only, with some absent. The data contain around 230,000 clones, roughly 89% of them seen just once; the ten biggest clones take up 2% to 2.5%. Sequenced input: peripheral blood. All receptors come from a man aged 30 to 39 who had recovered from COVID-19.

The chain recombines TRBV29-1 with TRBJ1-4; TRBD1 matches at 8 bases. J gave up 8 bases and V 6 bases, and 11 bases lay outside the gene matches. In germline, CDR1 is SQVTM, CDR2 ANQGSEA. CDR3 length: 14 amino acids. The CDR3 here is CSVHPQGGNEKLFF. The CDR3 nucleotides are TGCAGCGTCCACCCACAGGGGGGAAACGAAAAACTGTTTTTT.

The CDR3 reads CASSQDPGLAGVYEQYF. The CDR3 nucleotides are TGCGCCAGCAGCCAAGACCCGGGACTAGCGGGGGTCTACGAGCAGTACTTC. The chain joins TRBV4-1 to TRBJ2-7, with 14 bases that match TRBD2. J was trimmed by 3 bases and V by 0 bases; bases with no gene match: 4. This CDR3 is built from 17 residues. Germline CDR1 is MGHRA and CDR2 is YSYEKL.

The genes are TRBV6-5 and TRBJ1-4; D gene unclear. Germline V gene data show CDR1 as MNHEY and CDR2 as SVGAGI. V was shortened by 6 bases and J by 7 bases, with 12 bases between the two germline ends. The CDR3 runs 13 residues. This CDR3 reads CASSPRLAEKLFF. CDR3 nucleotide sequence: TGTGCCAGCAGCCCGAGGCTAGCTGAAAAACTGTTTTTT.

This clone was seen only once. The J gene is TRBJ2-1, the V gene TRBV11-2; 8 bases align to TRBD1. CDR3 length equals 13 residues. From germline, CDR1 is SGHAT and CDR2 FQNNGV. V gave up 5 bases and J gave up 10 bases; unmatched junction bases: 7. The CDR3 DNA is TGTGCCAGCAGCCAGCAGGGGGCAGTGGAGCAGTTCTTC. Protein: CASSQQGAVEQFF.

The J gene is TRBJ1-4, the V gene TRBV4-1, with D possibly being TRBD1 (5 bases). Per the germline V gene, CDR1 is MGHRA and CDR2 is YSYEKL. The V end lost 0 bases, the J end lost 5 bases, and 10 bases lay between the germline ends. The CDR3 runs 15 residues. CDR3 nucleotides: TGCGCCAGCAGCCAAGAAGACAGATCCAATGAAAAACTGTTTTTT. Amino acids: CASSQEDRSNEKLFF.

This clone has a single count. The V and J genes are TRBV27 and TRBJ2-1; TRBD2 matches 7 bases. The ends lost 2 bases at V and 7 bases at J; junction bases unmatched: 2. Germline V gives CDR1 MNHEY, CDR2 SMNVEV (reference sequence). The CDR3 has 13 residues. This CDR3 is CASSLGGENEQFF. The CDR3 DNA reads TGTGCCAGCAGTTTAGGGGGGGAGAATGAGCAGTTCTTC.

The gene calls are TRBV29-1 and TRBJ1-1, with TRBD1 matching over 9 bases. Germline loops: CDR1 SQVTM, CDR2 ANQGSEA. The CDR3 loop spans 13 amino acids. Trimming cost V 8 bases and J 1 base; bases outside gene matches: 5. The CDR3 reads CSSWTGANTEAFF. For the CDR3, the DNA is TGCAGCTCCTGGACAGGGGCGAACACTGAAGCTTTCTTT.

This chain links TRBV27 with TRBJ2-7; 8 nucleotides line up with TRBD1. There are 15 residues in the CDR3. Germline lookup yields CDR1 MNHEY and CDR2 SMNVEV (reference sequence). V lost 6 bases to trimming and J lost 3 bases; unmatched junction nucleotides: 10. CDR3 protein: CASSPVPGQVYEQYF. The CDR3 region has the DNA TGTGCCAGCAGCCCTGTCCCGGGACAGGTCTACGAGCAGTACTTC.

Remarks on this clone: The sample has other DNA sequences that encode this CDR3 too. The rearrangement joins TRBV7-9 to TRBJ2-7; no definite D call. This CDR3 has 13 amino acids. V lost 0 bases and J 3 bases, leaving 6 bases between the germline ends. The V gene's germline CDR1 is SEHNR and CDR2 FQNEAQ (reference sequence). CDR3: CASSLANSYEQYF. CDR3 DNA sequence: TGTGCCAGCAGCTTAGCGAACAGCTACGAGCAGTACTTC.

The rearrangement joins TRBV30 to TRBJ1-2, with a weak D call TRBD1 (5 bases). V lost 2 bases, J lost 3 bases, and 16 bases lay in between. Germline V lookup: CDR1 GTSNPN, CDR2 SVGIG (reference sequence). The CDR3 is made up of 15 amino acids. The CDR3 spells CAWSRRTQTYYGYTF. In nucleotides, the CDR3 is TGTGCCTGGAGTAGACGGACACAGACCTACTATGGCTACACCTTC.

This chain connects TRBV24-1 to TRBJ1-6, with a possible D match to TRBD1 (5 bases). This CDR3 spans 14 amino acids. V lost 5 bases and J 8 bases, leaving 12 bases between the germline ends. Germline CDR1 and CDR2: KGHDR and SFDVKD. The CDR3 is CATSGQGVDSPLHF. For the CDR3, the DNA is TGTGCCACCAGTGGTCAGGGTGTTGATTCACCCCTCCACTTT.

CDR3 sequence reads: CSVLDRGGYGYTF. The CDR3 nucleotides are TGCAGCGTCTTGGACAGGGGGGGCTATGGCTACACCTTC. V usage is TRBV29-1 and J usage is TRBJ1-2, with 10 bases aligning to TRBD1. This CDR3 region has 13 residues. Germline CDR1 and CDR2: SQVTM and ANQGSEA. V lost 6 bases, J lost 4 bases, and 5 bases stayed unmatched.

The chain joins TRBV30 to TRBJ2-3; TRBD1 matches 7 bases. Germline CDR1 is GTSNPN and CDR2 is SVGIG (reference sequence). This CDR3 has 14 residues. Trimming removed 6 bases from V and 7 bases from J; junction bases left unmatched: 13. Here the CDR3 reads CACLAGGVPNTQYF. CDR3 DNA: TGTGCCTGCCTCGCAGGGGGAGTACCAAATACGCAGTATTTT. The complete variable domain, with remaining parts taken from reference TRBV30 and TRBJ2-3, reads SQTIHQWPATLVQPVGSPLSLECTVEGTSNPNLYWYRQAAGRGLQLLFYSVGIGQISSEVPQNLSASRPQDRQFILSSKKLLLSDSGFYLCACLAGGVPNTQYFGPGTRLTVL.

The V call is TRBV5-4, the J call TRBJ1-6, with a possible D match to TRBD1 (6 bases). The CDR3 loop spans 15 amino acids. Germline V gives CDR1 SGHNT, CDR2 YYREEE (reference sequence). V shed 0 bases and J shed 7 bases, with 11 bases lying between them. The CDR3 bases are TGTGCCAGCAGCTTGGGGCAGGGGATGAATTCACCCCTCCACTTT. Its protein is CASSLGQGMNSPLHF.

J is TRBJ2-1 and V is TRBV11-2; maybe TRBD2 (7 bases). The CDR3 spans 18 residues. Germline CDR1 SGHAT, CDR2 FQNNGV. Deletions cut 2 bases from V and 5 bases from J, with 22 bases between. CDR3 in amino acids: CASSLLPGRGRFNNEQFF. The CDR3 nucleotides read TGTGCCAGCAGCTTACTTCCAGGGCGGGGGCGATTTAACAATGAGCAGTTCTTC.

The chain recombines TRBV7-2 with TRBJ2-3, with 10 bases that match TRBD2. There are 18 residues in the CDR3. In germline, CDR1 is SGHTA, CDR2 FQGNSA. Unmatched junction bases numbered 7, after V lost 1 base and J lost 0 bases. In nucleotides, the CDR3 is TGTGCCAGCAGCTTAGTGGCTAGCGGGGGCCTTAGCACAGATACGCAGTATTTT. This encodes CASSLVASGGLSTDTQYF.

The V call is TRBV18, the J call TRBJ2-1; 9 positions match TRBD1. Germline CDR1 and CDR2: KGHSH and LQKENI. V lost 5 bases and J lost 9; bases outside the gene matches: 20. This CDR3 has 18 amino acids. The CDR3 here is CASSSLQTSGTGFGEQFF. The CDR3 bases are TGTGCCAGCTCATCCTTACAGACATCCGGGACAGGGTTTGGTGAGCAGTTCTTC. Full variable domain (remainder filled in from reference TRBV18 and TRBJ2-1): NAGVMQNPRHLVRRRGQEARLRCSPMKGHSHVYWYRQLPEEGLKFMVYLQKENIIDESGMPKERFSAEFPKEGPSILRIQQVVRGDSAAYFCASSSLQTSGTGFGEQFFGPGTRLTVL.

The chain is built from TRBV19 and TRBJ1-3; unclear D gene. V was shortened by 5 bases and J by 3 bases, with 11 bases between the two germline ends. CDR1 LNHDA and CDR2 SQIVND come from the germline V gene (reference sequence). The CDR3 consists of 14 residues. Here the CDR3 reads CASSSRTYGNTIYF. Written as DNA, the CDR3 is TGTGCCAGTAGTTCCAGGACTTATGGAAACACCATATATTTT.

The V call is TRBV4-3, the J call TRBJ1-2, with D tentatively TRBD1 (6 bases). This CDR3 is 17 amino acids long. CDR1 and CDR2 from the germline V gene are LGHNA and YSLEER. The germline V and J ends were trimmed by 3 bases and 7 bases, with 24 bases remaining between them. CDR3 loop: CASSQSLGTPGWGGYTF. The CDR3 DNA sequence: TGCGCCAGCAGCCAGAGTCTGGGGACACCCGGGTGGGGTGGCTACACCTTC.

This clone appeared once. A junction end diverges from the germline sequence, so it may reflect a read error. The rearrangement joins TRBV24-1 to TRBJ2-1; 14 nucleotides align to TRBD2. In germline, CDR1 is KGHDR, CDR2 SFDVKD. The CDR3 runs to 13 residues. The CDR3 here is CATSDLPGLAGVF. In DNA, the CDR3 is TGTGCCACCAGTGATTTGCCGGGACTAGCGGGGGTCTTC.

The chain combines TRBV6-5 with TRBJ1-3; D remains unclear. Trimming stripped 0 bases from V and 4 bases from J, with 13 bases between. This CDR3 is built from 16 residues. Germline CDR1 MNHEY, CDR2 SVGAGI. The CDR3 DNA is TGTGCCAGCAGTTACTCACAGACAATATCCGGAAACACCATATATTTT. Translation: CASSYSQTISGNTIYF.